Following are 16 T cell receptor beta chains from one sample sequenced in a study of T cells in Graves' hyperthyroidism and ophthalmopathy. From RNA transcripts, TCR beta CDR3 regions were amplified. A set of HTBI primers served as the primers for a first-round RT-PCR of the TCR CDR3. MiXCR, applied by TCRdb to the multiplex PCR reads, yields one record per CDR3 protein. The table has 450,000 to 700,000 distinct CDR3 sequences, 46% seen once; the top ten hold more than 7.5%. The sequenced sample was peripheral blood or thyroid tissue (not recorded which). Source of these receptors: a woman younger than 35 with Graves' hyperthyroidism.

Only a few counts were recorded for this clonotype. This sequence joins TRBV15 and TRBJ2-1, with TRBD2 identical over 8 bases. In germline, CDR1 is LNHNV, CDR2 YYDKDF (reference sequence). The trim removed 5 bases at V and 0 bases at J, leaving 6 bases unmatched. The CDR3 sequence is 16 residues long. CDR3 residues: CATSGSSGSSYNEQFF. As DNA, the CDR3 is TGTGCCACCAGCGGAAGCAGCGGGAGCTCCTACAATGAGCAGTTCTTC.

The chain combines TRBV20-1 with TRBJ1-1, with TRBD1 as a possible D gene (5 bases). The CDR3 contains 9 residues. V dropped 4 bases and J dropped 8 bases, with 5 bases sitting between them. The germline V gene encodes CDR1 DFQATT and CDR2 SNEGSKA (reference sequence). The DNA of the CDR3 is TGCAGTGCTAACAGGGAAGCTTTCTTT. This translates into CSANREAFF.

The table lists this clonotype with many counts. The chain carries TRBV25-1 and TRBJ2-7; D unresolved. This CDR3 comprises 11 residues. Germline loops: CDR1 MGHDK, CDR2 SYGVNS. Trimming took 6 bases from V and 7 from J, leaving 10 bases between them. The CDR3 is CASRTHGEQYF. CDR3 coding DNA: TGTGCCAGCAGGACCCATGGAGAGCAGTACTTC.

This clonotype has a count of ten or more. V usage is TRBV6-5 and J usage is TRBJ1-1, with D unclear. Germline assignment: CDR1 MNHEY and CDR2 SVGAGI. The CDR3 is made up of 13 amino acids. V was shortened by 5 bases and J by 3 bases, with 10 bases between the two germline ends. The CDR3 region is CASSPDWDTEAFF. For the CDR3, the DNA is TGTGCCAGCAGTCCCGACTGGGACACTGAAGCTTTCTTT.

On this clonotype itself: The CDR3 does not close with the conserved phenylalanine or tryptophan, likely indicating a read error. The V gene is TRBV10-2, the J gene TRBJ1-1, with TRBD1 identical over 8 bases. Germline assignment: CDR1 WSHSY and CDR2 SAAADI. The CDR3 runs to 14 residues. The CDR3 sequence: CVSKGTGGNTEAFS. The CDR3, as DNA: TGCGTCAGCAAAGGCACAGGGGGGAACACTGAAGCTTTCTCT.

The chain links TRBV20-1 to TRBJ1-1; 9 bases are shared with TRBD1. The V gene end was trimmed by 6 bases and the J gene end by 12 bases; junction bases not matched to a gene: 14. The germline V gene encodes CDR1 DFQATT and CDR2 SNEGSKA (reference sequence). The CDR3 runs to 13 residues. The CDR3 loop reads CSAAGTGISGPFF. The CDR3 DNA follows: TGCAGTGCGGCCGGGACAGGGATCTCTGGGCCTTTCTTT.

The gene calls are TRBV7-9 and TRBJ1-1; D is possibly TRBD1 (5 bases). Germline CDR1 and CDR2: SEHNR and FQNEAQ (reference sequence). Trimming removed 6 bases from V and 3 bases from J, with 14 bases in between. This CDR3 contains 14 residues. CDR3 amino acids: CASREAGEDTEAFF. The CDR3 bases are TGTGCCAGCAGGGAGGCGGGGGAGGACACTGAAGCTTTCTTT.

The chain recombines TRBV10-3 with TRBJ2-7; either TRBD1 or TRBD2 may fit D (9 bases each). Per germline, CDR1 ENHRY and CDR2 SYGVKD. CDR3 length equals 18 residues. Between the trimmed V and J ends, which lost 0 bases and 6 bases, there was a span of 24 bases. In DNA, the CDR3 is TGTGCCATCAGTGAGTCACTCCCTAGCGGGACAGGGCAAGGCGAGCAGTACTTC. This sequence encodes CAISESLPSGTGQGEQYF.

This chain links TRBV2 with TRBJ1-5, with 9 bases lining up with TRBD1. Germline V gene lookup returns CDR1 SNHLY and CDR2 FYNNEI. The junction had 3 bases not matched to a gene; V was cut back by 6 bases and J by 0 bases. This CDR3 is built from 15 residues. CDR3 bases: TGTGCCAGCAGGGGACAGGGAGGTAGCAATCAGCCCCAGCATTTT. It translates to CASRGQGGSNQPQHF.

The J gene is TRBJ2-7, the V gene TRBV7-6; D not resolved. TRBJ2-5 explains the end of the DNA better; the J call may be wrong. The CDR3 spans 12 residues. Germline CDR1 SGHVS, CDR2 FNYEAQ. This CDR3 is CASSRASETQYF. The CDR3 bases are TGTGCCAGCAGCCGAGCGAGCGAGACCCAGTACTTC.

The chain links TRBV29-1 to TRBJ1-4; D is perhaps TRBD1 (5 bases). This CDR3 contains 13 residues. V lost 3 bases to trimming and J lost 6 bases, with 11 bases between them. CDR1 is SQVTM and CDR2 is ANQGSEA in the germline V gene. The CDR3 coding sequence is TGCAGCGTTGACGGGGGTGGAGATGAAAAACTGTTTTTT. Encoded protein: CSVDGGGDEKLFF.

The genes are TRBV7-9 and TRBJ1-2; TRBD1 matches at 8 bases. The J segment lost 4 bases and the V segment lost 2 bases, leaving 6 bases of the junction unmatched. CDR1 is SEHNR, CDR2 FQNEAQ, per germline (reference sequence). CDR3 length equals 15 residues. This CDR3 reads CASSLRRTGTYGYTF. The CDR3 DNA sequence: TGTGCCAGCAGCTTAAGGAGGACAGGGACCTATGGCTACACCTTC.

A note on this clonotype: This likely comes from a read error, as the CDR3 has no conserved phenylalanine or tryptophan at its end. The DNA is omitted, as the CDR3 cannot be located on it reliably, and the CDR3 follows TCRdb's listing. V and J are TRBV10-3 and TRBJ2-5; no DNA check was done on the table's D call, TRBD1. The CDR3 region is 9 residues in length, termini included. CDR1 and CDR2 (germline): ENHRY, SYGVKD. The CDR3 here is CAISETSGT.

This clonotype has just one count. The chain carries TRBV25-1 and TRBJ1-3, with 7 bases lining up with TRBD1. Germline V lookup: CDR1 MGHDK, CDR2 SYGVNS. The junction had 8 bases not matched to a gene; V was cut back by 1 base and J by 2 bases. This CDR3 comprises 17 residues. CDR3: CASSELDRAGTGNTIYF. As DNA, the CDR3 is TGTGCCAGCAGTGAATTAGACAGGGCGGGCACTGGAAACACCATATATTTT.

This clonotype was seen ten or more times. CDR3 protein: CASSFRTGSGYTF. The CDR3 DNA reads TGTGCCAGCAGTTTTAGAACAGGGAGTGGCTACACCTTC. V is TRBV12-3 or TRBV12-4 and J is TRBJ1-2, with D perhaps TRBD1 (6 bases). The CDR3 extends over 13 amino acids. V shed 3 bases and J shed 7 bases, with 12 bases lying between them.

The table lists this clonotype with many counts. The chain combines TRBV27 with TRBJ2-5; a weak D match, TRBD1 (6 bases). Germline V lookup: CDR1 MNHEY, CDR2 SMNVEV (reference sequence). Between the trimmed V and J ends, which lost 5 bases and 4 bases, there was a span of 11 bases. This CDR3 comprises 13 residues. CDR3 loop: CASSPQGRETQYF. In DNA, the CDR3 is TGTGCCAGCAGTCCTCAGGGGAGAGAGACCCAGTACTTC.